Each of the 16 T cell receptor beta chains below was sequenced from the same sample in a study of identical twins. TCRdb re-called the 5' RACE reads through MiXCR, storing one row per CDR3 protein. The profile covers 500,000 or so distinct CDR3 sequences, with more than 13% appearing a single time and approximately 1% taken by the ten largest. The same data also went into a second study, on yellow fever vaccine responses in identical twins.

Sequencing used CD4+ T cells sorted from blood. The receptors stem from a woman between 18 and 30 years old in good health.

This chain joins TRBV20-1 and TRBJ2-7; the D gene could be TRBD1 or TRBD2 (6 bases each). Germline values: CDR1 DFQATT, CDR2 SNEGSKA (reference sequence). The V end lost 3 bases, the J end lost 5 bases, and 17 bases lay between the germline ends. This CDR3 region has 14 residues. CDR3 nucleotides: TGCAGTGCTAGCCCAGGGGTGGGGAGGAACGAGCAGTACTTC. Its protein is CSASPGVGRNEQYF.

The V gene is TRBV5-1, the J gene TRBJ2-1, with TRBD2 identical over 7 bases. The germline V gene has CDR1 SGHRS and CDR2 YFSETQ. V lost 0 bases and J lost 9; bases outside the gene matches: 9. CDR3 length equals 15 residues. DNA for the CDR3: TGCGCCAGCAGCTTGGACGGCGGGGAGGGGATTGAGCAGTTCTTC. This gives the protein CASSLDGGEGIEQFF.

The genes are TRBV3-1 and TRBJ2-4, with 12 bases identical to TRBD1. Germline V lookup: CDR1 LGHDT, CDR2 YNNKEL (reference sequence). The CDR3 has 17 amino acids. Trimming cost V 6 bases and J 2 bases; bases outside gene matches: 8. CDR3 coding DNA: TGTGCCAGCAGACCCGCCGGGACAGGGGGCTCCAAAAACATTCAGTACTTC. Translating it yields CASRPAGTGGSKNIQYF.

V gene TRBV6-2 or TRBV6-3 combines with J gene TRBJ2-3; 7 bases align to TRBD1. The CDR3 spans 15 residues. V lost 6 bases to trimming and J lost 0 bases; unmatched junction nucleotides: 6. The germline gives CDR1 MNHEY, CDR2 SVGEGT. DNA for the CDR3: TGTGCCAGCAGACCGACAGGGCTTAGCACAGATACGCAGTATTTT. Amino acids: CASRPTGLSTDTQYF.

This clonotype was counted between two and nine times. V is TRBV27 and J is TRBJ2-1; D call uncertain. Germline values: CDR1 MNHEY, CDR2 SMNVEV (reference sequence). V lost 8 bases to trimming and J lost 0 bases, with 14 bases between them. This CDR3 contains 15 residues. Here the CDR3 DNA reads TGTGCCAGCCTGGGAACTCAGAGCTCCTACAATGAGCAGTTCTTC. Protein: CASLGTQSSYNEQFF.

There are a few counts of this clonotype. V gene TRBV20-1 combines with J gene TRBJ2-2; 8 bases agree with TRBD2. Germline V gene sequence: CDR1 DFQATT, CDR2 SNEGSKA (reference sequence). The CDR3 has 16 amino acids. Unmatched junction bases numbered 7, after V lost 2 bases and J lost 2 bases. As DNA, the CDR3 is TGCAGTGCTAGAACGAGAGCGGGAGTTAACACCGGGGAGCTGTTTTTT. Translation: CSARTRAGVNTGELFF.

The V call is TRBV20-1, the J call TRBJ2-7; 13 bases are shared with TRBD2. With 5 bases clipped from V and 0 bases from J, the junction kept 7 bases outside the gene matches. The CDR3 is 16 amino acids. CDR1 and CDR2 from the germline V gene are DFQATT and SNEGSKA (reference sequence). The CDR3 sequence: CSAPGTSGDSSYEQYF. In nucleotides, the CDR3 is TGCAGTGCTCCCGGGACTAGCGGGGACAGCTCCTACGAGCAGTACTTC.

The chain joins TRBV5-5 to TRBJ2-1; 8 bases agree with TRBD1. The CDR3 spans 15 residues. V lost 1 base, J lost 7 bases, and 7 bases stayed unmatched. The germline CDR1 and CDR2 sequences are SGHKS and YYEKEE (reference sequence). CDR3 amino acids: CASSLRTGRANEQFF. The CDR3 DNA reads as TGTGCCAGCAGCTTGAGGACAGGGCGGGCTAATGAGCAGTTCTTC.

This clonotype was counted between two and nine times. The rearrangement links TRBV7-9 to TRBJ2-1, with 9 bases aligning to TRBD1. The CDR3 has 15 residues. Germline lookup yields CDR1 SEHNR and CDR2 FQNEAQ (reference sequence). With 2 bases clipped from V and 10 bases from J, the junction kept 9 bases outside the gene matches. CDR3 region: CASSLRDRTGGEQFF. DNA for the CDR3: TGTGCCAGCAGCTTAAGGGACCGTACAGGGGGCGAGCAGTTCTTC.

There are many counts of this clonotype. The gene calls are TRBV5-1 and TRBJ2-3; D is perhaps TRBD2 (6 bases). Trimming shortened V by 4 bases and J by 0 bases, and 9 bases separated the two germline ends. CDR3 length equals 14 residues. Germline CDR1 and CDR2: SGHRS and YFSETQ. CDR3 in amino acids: CASSAAGSTDTQYF. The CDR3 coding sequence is TGCGCCAGCAGCGCAGCGGGTAGCACAGATACGCAGTATTTT.

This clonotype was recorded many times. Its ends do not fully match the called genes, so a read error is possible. The CDR3 region has the DNA TGTGCCAGCAGTTTACTCGGTTCGGAGACCCAGTACTTC. Translated: CASSLLGSETQYF. The rearrangement links TRBV5-1 to TRBJ2-5, with unresolved D. Germline V gene data show CDR1 as SGHRS and CDR2 as YFSETQ. The CDR3 is made up of 13 amino acids. The whole variable domain, remainder taken from reference TRBV5-1 and TRBJ2-5, is KAGVTQTPRYLIKTRGQQVTLSCSPISGHRSVSWYQQTPGQGLQFLFEYFSETQRNKGNFPGRFSGRQFSNSRSEMNVSTLELGDSALYLCASSLLGSETQYFGPGTRLLVL.

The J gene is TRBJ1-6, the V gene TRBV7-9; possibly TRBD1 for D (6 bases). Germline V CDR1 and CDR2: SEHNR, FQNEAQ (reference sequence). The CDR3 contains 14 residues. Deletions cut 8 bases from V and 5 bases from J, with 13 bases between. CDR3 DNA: TGTGCCAGCGCCGGGGGCGCGGATAATTCACCCCTCCACTTT. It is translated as CASAGGADNSPLHF.

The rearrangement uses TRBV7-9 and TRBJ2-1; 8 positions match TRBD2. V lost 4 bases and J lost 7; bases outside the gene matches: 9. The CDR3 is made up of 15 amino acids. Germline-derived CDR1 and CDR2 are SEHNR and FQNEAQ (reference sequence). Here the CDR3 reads CASSWERTSWNEQFF. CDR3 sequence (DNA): TGTGCCAGCAGCTGGGAACGGACTAGCTGGAATGAGCAGTTCTTC.

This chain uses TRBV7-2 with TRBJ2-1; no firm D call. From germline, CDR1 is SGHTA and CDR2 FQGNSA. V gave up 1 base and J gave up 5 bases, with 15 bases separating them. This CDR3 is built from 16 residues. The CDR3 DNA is TGTGCCAGCAGCTTAGGATTCAGTAATTCTCACAATGAGCAGTTCTTC. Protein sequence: CASSLGFSNSHNEQFF.

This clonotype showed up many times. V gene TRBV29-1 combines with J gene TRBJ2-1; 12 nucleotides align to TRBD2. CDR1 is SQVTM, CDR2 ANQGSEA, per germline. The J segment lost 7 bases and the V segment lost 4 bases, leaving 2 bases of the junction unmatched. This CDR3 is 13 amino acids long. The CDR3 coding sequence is TGCAGCGTTGCCGGGACTAGCGGGAATGAGCAGTTCTTC. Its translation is CSVAGTSGNEQFF.

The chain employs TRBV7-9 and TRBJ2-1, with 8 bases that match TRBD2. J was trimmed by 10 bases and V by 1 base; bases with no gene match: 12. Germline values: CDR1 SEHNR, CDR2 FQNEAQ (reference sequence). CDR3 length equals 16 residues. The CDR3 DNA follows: TGTGCCAGCAGCTTAGACGGCGGGAGGTCCACCAGGGAGCAGTTCTTC. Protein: CASSLDGGRSTREQFF.